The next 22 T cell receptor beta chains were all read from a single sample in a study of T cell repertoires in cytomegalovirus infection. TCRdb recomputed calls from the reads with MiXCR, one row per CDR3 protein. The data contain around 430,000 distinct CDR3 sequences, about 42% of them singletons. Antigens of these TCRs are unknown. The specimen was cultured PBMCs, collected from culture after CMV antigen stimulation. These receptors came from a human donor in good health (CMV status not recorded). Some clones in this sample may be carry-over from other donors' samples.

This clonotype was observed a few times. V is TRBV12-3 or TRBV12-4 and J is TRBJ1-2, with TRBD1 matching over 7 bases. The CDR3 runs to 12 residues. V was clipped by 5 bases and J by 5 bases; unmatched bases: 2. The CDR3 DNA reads TGTGCCAGCAGTGACAGGGTTTATGGCTACACCTTC. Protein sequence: CASSDRVYGYTF.

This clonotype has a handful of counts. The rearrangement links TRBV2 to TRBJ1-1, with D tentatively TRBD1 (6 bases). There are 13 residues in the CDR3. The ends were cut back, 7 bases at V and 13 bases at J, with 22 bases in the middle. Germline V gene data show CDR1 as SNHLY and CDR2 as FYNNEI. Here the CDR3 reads CASTFSGTRSGFF. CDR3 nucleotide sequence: TGTGCCAGCACTTTCTCCGGGACACGGTCGGGTTTCTTT.

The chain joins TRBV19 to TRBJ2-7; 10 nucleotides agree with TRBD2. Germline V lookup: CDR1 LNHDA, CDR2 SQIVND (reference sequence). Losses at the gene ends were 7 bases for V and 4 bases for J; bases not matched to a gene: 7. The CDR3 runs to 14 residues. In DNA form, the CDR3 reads TGTGCCAGTACCGCCGGGACTAGCGATTACGAGCAGTACTTC. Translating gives CASTAGTSDYEQYF. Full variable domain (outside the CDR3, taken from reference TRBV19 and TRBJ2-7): DGGITQSPKYLFRKEGQNVTLSCEQNLNHDAMYWYRQDPGQGLRLIYYSQIVNDFQKGDIAEGYSVSREKKESFPLTVTSAQKNPTAFYLCASTAGTSDYEQYFGPGTRLTVT.

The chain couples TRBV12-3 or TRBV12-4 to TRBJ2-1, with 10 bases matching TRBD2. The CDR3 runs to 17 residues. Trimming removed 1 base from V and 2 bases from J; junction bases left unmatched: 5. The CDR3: CASSLGKAGGPYNEQFF. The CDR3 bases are TGTGCCAGCAGTTTAGGTAAAGCGGGAGGGCCCTACAATGAGCAGTTCTTC.

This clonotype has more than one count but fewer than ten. The CDR3 DNA reads TGTGCCAGCAGCTTAAATGGCGCAGTTAATGAAAAACTGTTTTTT. It codes for CASSLNGAVNEKLFF. The gene calls are TRBV7-6 and TRBJ1-4; D is undetermined. Per germline, CDR1 SGHVS and CDR2 FNYEAQ. This CDR3 has 15 residues. Trimming pared 2 bases from V and 4 bases from J, leaving 11 bases between. Variable domain in full (rest from reference TRBV7-6 and TRBJ1-4): GAGVSQSPRYKVTKRGQDVALRCDPISGHVSLYWYRQALGQGPEFLTYFNYEAQQDKSGLPNDRFSAERPEGSISTLTIQRTEQRDSAMYRCASSLNGAVNEKLFFGSGTQLSVL.

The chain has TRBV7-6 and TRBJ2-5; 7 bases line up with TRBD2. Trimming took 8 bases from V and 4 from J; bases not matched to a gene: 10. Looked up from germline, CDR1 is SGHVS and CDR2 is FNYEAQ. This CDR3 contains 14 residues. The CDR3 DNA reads TGTGCCAGCGGAGGGAGGGGAAGGCGAGAGACCCAGTACTTC. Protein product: CASGGRGRRETQYF.

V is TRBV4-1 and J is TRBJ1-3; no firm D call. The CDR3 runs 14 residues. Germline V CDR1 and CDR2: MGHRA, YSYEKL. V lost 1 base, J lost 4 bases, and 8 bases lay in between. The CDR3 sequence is CASSQGPWGNTIYF. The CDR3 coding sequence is TGCGCCAGCAGCCAAGGCCCGTGGGGAAACACCATATATTTT.

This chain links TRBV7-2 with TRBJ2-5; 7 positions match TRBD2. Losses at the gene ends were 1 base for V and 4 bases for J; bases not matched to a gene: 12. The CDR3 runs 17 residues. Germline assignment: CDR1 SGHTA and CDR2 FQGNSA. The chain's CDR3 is CASSLDRRWGGGETQYF. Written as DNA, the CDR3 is TGTGCCAGCAGCTTAGATAGGCGCTGGGGGGGTGGAGAGACCCAGTACTTC.

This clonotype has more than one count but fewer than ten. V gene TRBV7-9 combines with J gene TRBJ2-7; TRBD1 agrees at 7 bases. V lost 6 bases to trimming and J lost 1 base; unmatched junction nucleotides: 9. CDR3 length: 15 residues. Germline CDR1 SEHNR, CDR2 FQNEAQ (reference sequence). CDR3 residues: CASSRQGALSYEQYF. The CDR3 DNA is TGTGCCAGCAGTCGACAGGGAGCCCTTTCCTACGAGCAGTACTTC.

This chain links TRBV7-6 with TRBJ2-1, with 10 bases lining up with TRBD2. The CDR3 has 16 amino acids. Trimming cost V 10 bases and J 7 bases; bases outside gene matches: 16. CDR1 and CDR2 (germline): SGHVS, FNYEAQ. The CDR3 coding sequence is TGTGCCACCGGGGGACTGCCTAGCGGGAGAAGTAATGAGCAGTTCTTC. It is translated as CATGGLPSGRSNEQFF. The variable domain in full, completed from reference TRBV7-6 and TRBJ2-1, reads GAGVSQSPRYKVTKRGQDVALRCDPISGHVSLYWYRQALGQGPEFLTYFNYEAQQDKSGLPNDRFSAERPEGSISTLTIQRTEQRDSAMYRCATGGLPSGRSNEQFFGPGTRLTVL.

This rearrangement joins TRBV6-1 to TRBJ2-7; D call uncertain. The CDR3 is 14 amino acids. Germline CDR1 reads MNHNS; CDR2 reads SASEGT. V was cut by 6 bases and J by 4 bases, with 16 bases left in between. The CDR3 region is CASSPLTLGYEQYF. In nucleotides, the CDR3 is TGTGCCAGCAGCCCTCTGACATTAGGATACGAGCAGTACTTC.

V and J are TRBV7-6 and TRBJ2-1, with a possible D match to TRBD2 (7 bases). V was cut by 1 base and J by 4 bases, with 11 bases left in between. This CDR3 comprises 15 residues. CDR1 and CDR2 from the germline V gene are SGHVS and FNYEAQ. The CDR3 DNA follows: TGTGCCAGCAGCTTAGACGGGGGGCTATACAATGAGCAGTTCTTC. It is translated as CASSLDGGLYNEQFF. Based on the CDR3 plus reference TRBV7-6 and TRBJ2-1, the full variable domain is GAGVSQSPRYKVTKRGQDVALRCDPISGHVSLYWYRQALGQGPEFLTYFNYEAQQDKSGLPNDRFSAERPEGSISTLTIQRTEQRDSAMYRCASSLDGGLYNEQFFGPGTRLTVL.

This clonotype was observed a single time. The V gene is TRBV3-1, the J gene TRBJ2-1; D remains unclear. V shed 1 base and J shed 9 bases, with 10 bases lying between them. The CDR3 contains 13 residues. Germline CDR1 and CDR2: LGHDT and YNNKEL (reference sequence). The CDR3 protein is CASSQGALGEQFF. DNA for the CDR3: TGTGCCAGCAGCCAAGGGGCCCTGGGTGAGCAGTTCTTC.

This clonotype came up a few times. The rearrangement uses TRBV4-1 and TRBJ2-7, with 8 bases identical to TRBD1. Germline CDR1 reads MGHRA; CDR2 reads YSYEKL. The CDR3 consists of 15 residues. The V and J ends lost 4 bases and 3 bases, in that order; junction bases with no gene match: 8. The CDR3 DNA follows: TGCGCCAGCAGCCCCCATGGACAGGGTGTCTACGAGCAGTACTTC. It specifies CASSPHGQGVYEQYF.

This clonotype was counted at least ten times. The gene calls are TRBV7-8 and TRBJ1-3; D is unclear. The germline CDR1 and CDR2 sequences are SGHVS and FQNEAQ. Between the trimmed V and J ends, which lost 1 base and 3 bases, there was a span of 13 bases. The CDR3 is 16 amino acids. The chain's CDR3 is CASSLVGPGVGNTIYF. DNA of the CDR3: TGTGCCAGCAGCTTAGTCGGCCCCGGGGTTGGAAACACCATATATTTT.

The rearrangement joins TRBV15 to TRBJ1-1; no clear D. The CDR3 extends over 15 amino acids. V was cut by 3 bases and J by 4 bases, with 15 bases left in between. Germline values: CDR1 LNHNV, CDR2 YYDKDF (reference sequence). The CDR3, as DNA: TGTGCCACCAGCAGCCGGGCTACGGGAGGCACTGAAGCTTTCTTT. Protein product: CATSSRATGGTEAFF.

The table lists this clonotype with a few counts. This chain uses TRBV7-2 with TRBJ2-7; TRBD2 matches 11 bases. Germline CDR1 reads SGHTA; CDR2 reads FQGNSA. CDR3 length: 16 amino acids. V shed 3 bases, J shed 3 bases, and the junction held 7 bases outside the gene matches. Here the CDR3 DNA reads TGTGCCAGCAGCTTTTTAGCGGGGGGGCCTTTCTACGAGCAGTACTTC. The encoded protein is CASSFLAGGPFYEQYF.

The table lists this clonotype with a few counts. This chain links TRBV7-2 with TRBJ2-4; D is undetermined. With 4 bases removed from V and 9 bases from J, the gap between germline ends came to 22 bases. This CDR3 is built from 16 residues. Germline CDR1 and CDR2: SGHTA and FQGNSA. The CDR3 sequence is CASSSLVGLPGRIQYF. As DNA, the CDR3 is TGTGCCAGCAGCTCACTGGTCGGCCTCCCCGGGCGCATTCAGTACTTC. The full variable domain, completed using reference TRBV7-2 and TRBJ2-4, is GAGVSQSPSNKVTEKGKDVELRCDPISGHTALYWYRQSLGQGLEFLIYFQGNSAPDKSGLPSDRFSAERTGGSVSTLTIQRTQQEDSAVYLCASSSLVGLPGRIQYFGAGTRLSVL.

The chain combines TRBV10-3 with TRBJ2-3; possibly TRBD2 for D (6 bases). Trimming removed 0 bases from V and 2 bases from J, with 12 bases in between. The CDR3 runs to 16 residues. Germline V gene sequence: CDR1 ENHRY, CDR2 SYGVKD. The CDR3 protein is CAISESPGEVTDTQYF. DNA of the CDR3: TGTGCCATCAGTGAGTCGCCGGGGGAGGTCACAGATACGCAGTATTTT.

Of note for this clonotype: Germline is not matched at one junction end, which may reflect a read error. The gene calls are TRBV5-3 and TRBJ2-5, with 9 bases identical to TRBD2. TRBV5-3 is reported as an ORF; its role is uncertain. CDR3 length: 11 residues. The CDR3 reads CASSLGREGHF. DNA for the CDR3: TGTGCCAGCAGCTTGGGGCGGGAGGGCCACTTC.

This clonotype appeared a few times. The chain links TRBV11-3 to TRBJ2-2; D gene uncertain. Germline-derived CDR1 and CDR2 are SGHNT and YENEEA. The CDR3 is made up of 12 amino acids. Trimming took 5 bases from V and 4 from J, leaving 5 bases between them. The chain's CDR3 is CASSPFTGELFF. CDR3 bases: TGTGCCAGCAGCCCCTTCACCGGGGAGCTGTTTTTT.

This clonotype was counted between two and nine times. CDR3 sequence reads: CASSQGGTQYF. The CDR3 DNA is TGTGCCAGCAGCCAAGGGGGGACCCAGTACTTC. This chain connects TRBV7-9 to TRBJ2-5; D perhaps matches TRBD1 (6 bases). The CDR3 contains 11 residues. Germline CDR1 SEHNR, CDR2 FQNEAQ (reference sequence). The V end was cut by 5 bases, the J end by 7 bases, with 8 bases between.